The 24 T cell receptor beta chains below all came from one sample that was sequenced in a study of OX40 agonist ivuxolimab in advanced cancers. The library relied on the immunoSEQ multiplex PCR assay. Sourced from immuneACCESS, this table was stored by TCRdb with only in-frame sequences that have V and J called. A share of the clones is absent; for the studies checked, an unresolved V gene accounts for under half, and the remainder has no known explanation. For this sample there are about 60,000 clones; more than 80% appear just once. The biggest ten clones account for approximately 2% of the sample. Material: CD4+ or CD8+ T cells sorted from blood, obtained in a trial of the OX40 agonist ivuxolimab. The receptor set was obtained from an adult with an advanced solid tumor such as melanoma, head and neck, liver or kidney cancer.

J is TRBJ2-1 and V is TRBV7-2, with D perhaps matching TRBD2 (5 bases). Per the germline V gene, CDR1 is SGHTA and CDR2 is FQGNSA. CDR3 size: 13 residues. The V and J ends lost 4 bases and 7 bases respectively, with 11 bases between them. The CDR3 region has the DNA TGTGCCAGCAGCTCGTCTACTAGTAATGAGCAGTTCTTC. Protein sequence: CASSSSTSNEQFF.

The chain links TRBV5-6 to TRBJ1-1, with TRBD1 matching over 9 bases. V gave up 4 bases and J gave up 1 base; unmatched junction bases: 5. The CDR3 is made up of 15 amino acids. Germline CDR1 SGHDT, CDR2 YYEEEE. DNA for the CDR3: TGTGCCAGCAGCCCAAAGACAGGGGGGAACACTGAAGCTTTCTTT. Translating gives CASSPKTGGNTEAFF. Full variable domain (outside the CDR3, taken from reference TRBV5-6 and TRBJ1-1): DAGVTQSPTHLIKTRGQQVTLRCSPKSGHDTVSWYQQALGQGPQFIFQYYEEEERQRGNFPDRFSGHQFPNYSSELNVNALLLGDSALYLCASSPKTGGNTEAFFGQGTRLTVV.

The chain joins TRBV27 to TRBJ2-3, with D uncertain. The CDR3 is made up of 15 amino acids. Germline loops: CDR1 MNHEY, CDR2 SMNVEV (reference sequence). V lost 4 bases and J 6 bases, leaving 17 bases between the germline ends. The CDR3 is CASSSSGTPRDTQYF. The CDR3, as DNA: TGTGCCAGCAGTTCCTCCGGAACCCCTCGGGATACGCAGTATTTT.

The chain joins TRBV6-6 to TRBJ2-3, with TRBD2 matching over 8 bases. The V gene end was trimmed by 2 bases and the J gene end by 3 bases; junction bases not matched to a gene: 1. The CDR3 spans 14 residues. The germline V gene encodes CDR1 MNHNY and CDR2 SVGAGI (reference sequence). The CDR3 here is CASSYASGTDTQYF. In nucleotides, the CDR3 is TGTGCCAGCAGTTACGCTAGCGGGACAGATACGCAGTATTTT.

The chain employs TRBV29-1 and TRBJ1-1; no reliable D call. The CDR3 is 12 amino acids. Germline V CDR1 and CDR2: SQVTM, ANQGSEA. Trimming shortened V by 4 bases and J by 1 base, and 7 bases separated the two germline ends. Here the CDR3 DNA reads TGCAGCGTTGGAGAGAGGAACACTGAAGCTTTCTTT. It is translated as CSVGERNTEAFF.

This chain uses TRBV2 with TRBJ2-7, with 12 bases that match TRBD1. V shed 6 bases, J shed 1 base, and the junction held 4 bases outside the gene matches. Germline values: CDR1 SNHLY, CDR2 FYNNEI. The CDR3 extends over 15 amino acids. The CDR3 DNA sequence: TGTGCCAGCAGGTTGGGACAGGGGGCATCCTACGAGCAGTACTTC. Translated: CASRLGQGASYEQYF.

The chain employs TRBV20-1 and TRBJ2-1; maybe TRBD2 (6 bases). This CDR3 spans 11 amino acids. The germline gives CDR1 DFQATT, CDR2 SNEGSKA (reference sequence). V dropped 5 bases and J dropped 10 bases, with 12 bases sitting between them. CDR3 sequence (DNA): TGCAGTGCTGCGGGATGGGCAGAGCAGTTCTTC. As protein: CSAAGWAEQFF.

In its sample, this clone was seen a few times. V usage is TRBV6-1 and J usage is TRBJ2-7; D call uncertain. The CDR3 spans 13 residues. The germline gives CDR1 MNHNS, CDR2 SASEGT. V gave up 6 bases and J gave up 2 bases, with 11 bases separating them. The CDR3 reads CASSRTIPYEQYV. The CDR3 coding sequence is TGTGCCAGCAGCAGAACTATACCCTACGAGCAGTACGTC.

This clone was counted once. V usage is TRBV7-8 and J usage is TRBJ1-1; 11 bases match TRBD1. Germline assignment: CDR1 SGHVS and CDR2 FQNEAQ. Germline trimming cut 5 bases from V and 1 base from J; bases unmatched to any gene: 6. CDR3 length: 16 residues. DNA of the CDR3: TGTGCCAGCAGCGGGAGGGACAGGGGGTCGAACACTGAAGCTTTCTTT. It encodes CASSGRDRGSNTEAFF.

V is TRBV5-1 and J is TRBJ2-2; D possibly corresponds to TRBD2 (6 bases). CDR1 and CDR2 (germline): SGHRS, YFSETQ. V was cut by 4 bases and J by 5 bases, with 9 bases left in between. This CDR3 region has 13 residues. The CDR3 sequence: CASSRRETGELFF. CDR3 coding DNA: TGCGCCAGCAGCCGGAGGGAGACCGGGGAGCTGTTTTTT.

The rearrangement uses TRBV5-1 and TRBJ2-1, with D possibly TRBD2 on 6 matching bases. Germline V gene sequence: CDR1 SGHRS, CDR2 YFSETQ. There are 15 residues in the CDR3. Between the trimmed V and J ends, which lost 0 bases and 3 bases, there was a span of 10 bases. CDR3 nucleotide sequence: TGCGCCAGCAGCTTGGCTGCGGGGAACTACAATGAGCAGTTCTTC. Protein sequence: CASSLAAGNYNEQFF.

J is TRBJ1-1 and V is TRBV5-1; 8 bases are a match to TRBD1. From germline, CDR1 is SGHRS and CDR2 YFSETQ. CDR3 length: 15 residues. V was clipped by 6 bases and J by 0 bases; unmatched bases: 7. CDR3 protein: CASNRGERMNTEAFF. The CDR3 coding sequence is TGCGCCAGCAACAGGGGGGAAAGGATGAACACTGAAGCTTTCTTT.

The CDR3 region is CASSLDLEAGRSFF. The CDR3 DNA sequence: TGTGCCAGCAGCTTAGATCTCGAGGCAGGTAGAAGCTTCTTT. The gene calls are TRBV11-3 and TRBJ1-1; D call uncertain. The V gene's germline CDR1 is SGHNT and CDR2 YENEEA. V lost 0 bases and J lost 14, with 19 bases in between. The CDR3 totals 14 residues. The whole variable domain, remainder taken from reference TRBV11-3 and TRBJ1-1, is EAGVVQSPRYKIIEKKQPVAFWCNPISGHNTLYWYLQNLGQGPELLIRYENEEAVDDSQLPKDRFSAERLKGVDSTLKIQPAELGDSAVYLCASSLDLEAGRSFFGQGTRLTVV.

This clone was observed a single time. The V gene is TRBV6-5, the J gene TRBJ1-2; 8 nucleotides match TRBD1. This CDR3 has 13 residues. Unmatched junction bases numbered 3, after V lost 6 bases and J lost 3 bases. The germline CDR1 and CDR2 sequences are MNHEY and SVGAGI. Here the CDR3 reads CASRTDRDYGYTF. The CDR3 bases are TGTGCCAGCAGAACGGACAGGGACTATGGCTACACCTTC.

The chain combines TRBV6-8 with TRBJ1-4, with D perhaps matching TRBD1 (5 bases). The CDR3 sequence is 17 residues long. Germline V gene sequence: CDR1 MNHGY, CDR2 SAAAGT. V lost 6 bases to trimming and J lost 2 bases, with 19 bases between them. CDR3 residues: CASSNPTALGTNEKLFF. CDR3 coding DNA: TGTGCCAGCAGCAATCCGACAGCCCTGGGGACTAATGAAAAACTGTTTTTT.

The rearrangement joins TRBV10-2 to TRBJ2-7, with D maybe TRBD2 (6 bases). Trimming pared 3 bases from V and 3 bases from J, leaving 12 bases between. The germline V gene has CDR1 WSHSY and CDR2 SAAADI. The CDR3 is made up of 14 amino acids. The CDR3: CASSDSGGYYEQYF. For the CDR3, the DNA is TGCGCCAGCAGTGATAGCGGAGGGTACTACGAGCAGTACTTC.

This chain links TRBV5-1 with TRBJ1-6; TRBD1 might be the D (5 bases). CDR1 SGHRS and CDR2 YFSETQ come from the germline V gene. V lost 0 bases to trimming and J lost 9 bases, with 10 bases between them. The CDR3 length is 14 residues. CDR3 loop: CASSLDGGSSPLHF. CDR3 sequence (DNA): TGCGCCAGCAGCTTGGACGGGGGGTCTTCACCCCTCCACTTT.

The CDR3 coding sequence is TGTGCCAGCAGTTTATCGCTCGCAGCTAACTATGGCTACACCTTC. It translates to CASSLSLAANYGYTF. The V call is TRBV27, the J call TRBJ1-2; no definite D call. The germline V and J ends were trimmed by 0 bases and 0 bases, with 8 bases remaining between them. The CDR3 runs to 15 residues. CDR1 is MNHEY and CDR2 is SMNVEV in the germline V gene (reference sequence).

The chain combines TRBV7-9 with TRBJ2-5; 10 bases are shared with TRBD1. CDR3 length equals 15 residues. Germline V gives CDR1 SEHNR, CDR2 FQNEAQ (reference sequence). Trimming at V came to 2 bases and at J to 7 bases, leaving 7 bases not matched to a gene. CDR3 coding DNA: TGTGCCAGCAGCTTAACCGGGACAGGGGATGTGACCCAGTACTTC. It encodes CASSLTGTGDVTQYF.

J is TRBJ2-3 and V is TRBV7-8, with a tentative D call TRBD2 (6 bases). This CDR3 is 15 amino acids long. With 3 bases removed from V and 4 bases from J, the gap between germline ends came to 14 bases. Germline values: CDR1 SGHVS, CDR2 FQNEAQ. The CDR3 loop is CASSFTPGSADTQYF. The CDR3 DNA reads as TGTGCCAGCAGCTTTACCCCCGGGAGTGCAGATACGCAGTATTTT.

CDR3 residues: CASSRLGGQEETQYF. The CDR3 coding sequence is TGTGCCAGCAGCCGACTCGGGGGGCAGGAGGAGACCCAGTACTTC. The chain has TRBV7-3 and TRBJ2-5; tentatively, D is TRBD2 (7 bases). The V end lost 5 bases, the J end lost 5 bases, and 18 bases lay between the germline ends. The CDR3 spans 15 residues. Germline loops: CDR1 SGHTA, CDR2 FQGTGA.

This chain links TRBV29-1 with TRBJ2-1, with 7 bases that match TRBD1. CDR3 size: 13 residues. CDR1 is SQVTM, CDR2 ANQGSEA, per germline. The trim removed 3 bases at V and 4 bases at J, leaving 3 bases unmatched. The CDR3 protein is CSVDYRGYNEQFF. The DNA for the CDR3 is TGCAGCGTTGATTACAGGGGTTACAATGAGCAGTTCTTC.

V gene TRBV27 combines with J gene TRBJ2-3; D uncertain. CDR3 length: 13 residues. Trimming cost V 2 bases and J 3 bases, with 6 bases left between them. The germline V gene encodes CDR1 MNHEY and CDR2 SMNVEV (reference sequence). CDR3: CASSLTHTDTQYF. The CDR3 nucleotides are TGTGCCAGCAGTTTAACTCATACAGATACGCAGTATTTT.

The chain links TRBV5-5 to TRBJ1-1, with D possibly TRBD1 on 5 matching bases. CDR1 and CDR2 from the germline V gene are SGHKS and YYEKEE (reference sequence). Trimming removed 4 bases from V and 6 bases from J, with 16 bases in between. This CDR3 region has 14 residues. In DNA form, the CDR3 reads TGTGCCAGCAGCCCCAAGGGCCGGGGCGCTGAAGCTTTCTTT. This gives the protein CASSPKGRGAEAFF.